The present entry profiles one T cell receptor (beta chain) with its context. Antigen specificity is unknown. Trimming removed 2 bases at V and 6 bases at J, with 24 bases between. Germline values: CDR1 LGHNA, CDR2 YNFKEQ. CDR3 length: 18 residues. The data were taken from a study of Tregs in tolerant kidney transplant recipients. Findings of the study overall: Changing PCR primers prevented nucleotide comparison between some patients' samples.

The method was immunoSEQ multiplex PCR; TCRdb's version includes in-frame clones alone and lacks a portion of them. The sample yields 70,000 to 95,000 clones, approximately 90% seen once. The source material was Tregs from blood, sampled before the transplant. The rearrangement uses TRBV4-2 and TRBJ2-3; TRBD2 is a possible D gene (6 bases). This receptor was obtained from a human donor who received a combined kidney and bone marrow transplant. The CDR3 DNA reads as TGTGCCAGCAGCCAAAGTGATTCTGCTAGCGAACCCCCGGATACGCAGTATTTT. Its protein product is CASSQSDSASEPPDTQYF.